The rows below give T cell receptor beta chains drawn from one sample of a study of blood T cell repertoires in COVID-19. Here immunoSEQ multiplex PCR was the method, and the copy in TCRdb shows in-frame clones only, minus some. This table holds a few hundred thousand clones, roughly 86% found once. Sequencing was done on a sample of peripheral blood. The receptors were gathered from a man aged 55 to 70 with acute or convalescent COVID-19. CDR3s leave out the opening cysteine and the closing phenylalanine or tryptophan. The order of the fields is V gene, D gene, CDR3 length, CDR3 protein. A D gene is named only where the DNA matches it firmly.

>TRBV7-2|TRBD2|15
ASSLGSMAGGQYGQF
>TRBV6-5|TRBD1|11
ASRGTGGAGYT
>TRBV12-5|TRBD1|12
ASGTGEVVQPQH
>TRBV27|TRBD2|14
ASSLEGGGPSYEQY
>TRBV5-1|.|13
ASSLDTSSLNTQY
>TRBV19|TRBD1|12
AILPGQKLYEQY
>TRBV6-5|.|14
ASSYSRAGDNYGYT
>TRBV7-2|TRBD1|12
ASSLDRGNEKLF
>TRBV5-5|TRBD1|14
ASSFGGVRGRDEQF
>TRBV9|TRBD1|15
ASSPRQGTSNTGELF
>TRBV12-3/TRBV12-4|.|10
ATDFLGAGYT
>TRBV6-5|.|11
ASRSPAGDTQY
>TRBV19|.|13
ASTAGRTSSYEQY
>TRBV27|TRBD2|17
ASSLTVLGLADSTDTQY
>TRBV7-9|TRBD2|12
ASSRGGSSYEQY
>TRBV7-8|TRBD1|12
ASSSQTGDTEAF
>TRBV7-8|TRBD1|14
ASSTPQGAQGNTIY
>TRBV4-3|TRBD1|15
ASSQDVLDRGYNEQF
>TRBV7-2|.|16
ASREQGRGVSGANVLT
>TRBV3-1/TRBV3-2|.|12
ASSQDSGWRTQY
>TRBV28|.|13
ASSAPAAEAGELF
>TRBV2|TRBD2|15
ASSDTSGGLLGNEQF
>TRBV28|TRBD1|12
ASTEQGARNTIY
>TRBV10-1|.|9
ASSGTGELF
>TRBV19|.|16
ASSIVGRGRSGANVLT
>TRBV6-5|TRBD1|13
ASTLGDRMNTEAF
>TRBV5-1|.|13
ASSLGAANTGELF
>TRBV7-2|.|12
ASSASAAPPEAF
>TRBV30|.|11
AWSVRGLNIQY
>TRBV7-3|.|16
ASSLTAWATGRDYGYT
>TRBV27|.|13
ASSLRTANTGELF
>TRBV5-8|TRBD1|15
ASSEPGQGAMDYGYT
>TRBV11-3|.|14
ASSLGGGSSGNTIY
>TRBV4-3|.|13
ASSQDWRPNTEAF
>TRBV5-4|TRBD1|15
ASSPQNGQASYNEQF
>TRBV10-3|.|10
AISHSTYEQY
>TRBV19|.|12
ASKERAGYTEAF
>TRBV5-1|.|13
ASSSRGASTDTQY
>TRBV2|.|11
ASRVQDLYGYT
>TRBV29-1|.|11
SVYGQTGTEAF
>TRBV6-2/TRBV6-3|TRBD2|17
ASSHTRTSGGGAKNIQY
>TRBV5-6|TRBD1|16
ASSQGDRGPSYNSPLH
>TRBV6-5|.|12
ASRGHTSTDTQY
>TRBV19|TRBD2|13
ATNKNGGAGYEQF
>TRBV11-2|.|13
ASRLTGGEDTEAF
>TRBV6-6|TRBD2|11
ASIPTGGETQY
>TRBV3-1/TRBV3-2|TRBD1|18
ASSHYFSSGTGVGNTEAF
>TRBV29-1|.|10
SVGQFTDTQY
>TRBV4-2|TRBD1|13
ASSQKDRNNSPLH
>TRBV24-1|.|13
ATSRGSGSYNEQF
>TRBV27|TRBD2|11
ASSPREGIEQF
>TRBV6-5|TRBD1|10
ATVQGGYEVF
>TRBV5-3|.|14
ARSLLTGRGANVLT
>TRBV18|.|12
ASSSRQVNEKLF
>TRBV7-9|.|11
ASSLNGNSPLH
>TRBV14|.|16
ASSQERMAGASTDTQY
>TRBV7-2|TRBD2|14
ASNLGASGEVDTQY
>TRBV3-1/TRBV3-2|.|10
ASSPNWNEQF
>TRBV5-5|.|11
ASSLYLGAGYT